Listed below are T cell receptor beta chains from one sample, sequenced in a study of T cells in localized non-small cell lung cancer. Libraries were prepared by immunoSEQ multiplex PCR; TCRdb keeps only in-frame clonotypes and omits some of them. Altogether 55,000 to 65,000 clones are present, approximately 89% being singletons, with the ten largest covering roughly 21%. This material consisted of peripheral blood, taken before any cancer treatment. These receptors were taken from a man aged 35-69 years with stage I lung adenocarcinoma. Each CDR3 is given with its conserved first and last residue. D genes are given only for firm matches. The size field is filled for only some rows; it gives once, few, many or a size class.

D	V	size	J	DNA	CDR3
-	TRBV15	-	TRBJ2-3	TGTGCCACCAGCCCCCTGGTGCAGGCAGATACGCAGTATTTT	CATSPLVQADTQYF
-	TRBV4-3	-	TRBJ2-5	TGCGCCAGCAGCCTAACAGAGGGGCGGGCCTCGCAAGAGACCCAGTACTTC	CASSLTEGRASQETQYF
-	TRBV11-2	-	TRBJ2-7	TGTGCCAGCCTCCGGGACCCATCCTACGAGCAGTACTTC	CASLRDPSYEQYF
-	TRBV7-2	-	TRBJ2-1	TGTGCCAGCAGCTTAGTGGGTCGGACTACCCCGGTCAATGAGCAGTTCTTC	CASSLVGRTTPVNEQFF
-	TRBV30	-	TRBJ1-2	TGTGCCTGGAGTAACGGGGGGTATTCGAGCTACACCTTC	CAWSNGGYSSYTF
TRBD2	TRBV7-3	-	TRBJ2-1	TGTGCCAGCAGCTTAAATGCGGGGGGTTTCGAGGAGCAGTTCTTC	CASSLNAGGFEEQFF
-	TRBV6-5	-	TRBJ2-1	TGTGCCAGCAGTTACGATCAGATGAATGAGCAGTTCTTC	CASSYDQMNEQFF
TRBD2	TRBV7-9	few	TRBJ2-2	TGTGCCAGCAGCTTAGGGGTGACTAGCGGCGGGGAGCTGTTTTTT	CASSLGVTSGGELFF
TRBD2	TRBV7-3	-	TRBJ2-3	TGTGCCAGCAGCTTAGGACTAGCGGGAGCTGATACGCAGTATTTT	CASSLGLAGADTQYF
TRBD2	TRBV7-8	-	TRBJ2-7	TGTGCCAGCAGCTCAGGACTAGCGGGAGGCGAGCAGTACTTC	CASSSGLAGGEQYF
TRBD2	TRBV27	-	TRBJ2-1	TGTGCCAGCAGTGCTGCTAGCGGGAATGAGCAGTTCTTC	CASSAASGNEQFF
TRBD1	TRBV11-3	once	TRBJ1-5	TGTGCCAGCAGCCGCGACAGGGAGTATAGCAATCAGCCCCAGCATTTT	CASSRDREYSNQPQHF
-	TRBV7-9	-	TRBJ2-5	TGTGCCAGCAGCTCTGCCAGGCACGAAGGGTTGACCCAGTACTTC	CASSSARHEGLTQYF
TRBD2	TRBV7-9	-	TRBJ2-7	TGTGCCAGCAGCTTAGTAGCGGGAGGTTACGAGCAGTACTTC	CASSLVAGGYEQYF
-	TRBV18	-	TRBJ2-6	TGTGCCAGCTCACCAATGACAGGCAGCCAGGGGTCTGGGGCCAACGTCCTGACTTTC	CASSPMTGSQGSGANVLTF
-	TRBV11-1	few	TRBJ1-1	TGTGCCAGCAGTCCCCAACGGGGCACTGAAGCTTTCTTT	CASSPQRGTEAFF
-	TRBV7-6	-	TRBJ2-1	TGTGCCAGCAGCTTGAGTCGAGTTGGGGATGAGCAGTTCTTC	CASSLSRVGDEQFF
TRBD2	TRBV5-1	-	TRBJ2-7	TGCGCCAGCAGCTTGGGCACGTCCGGGGTAGCGGGAGGGCCAAAGTCCTACGAGCAGTACTTC	CASSLGTSGVAGGPKSYEQYF
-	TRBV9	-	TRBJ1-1	TGTGCCAGCAGCTCAGATGAGGGGAACACTGAAGCTTTCTTT	CASSSDEGNTEAFF
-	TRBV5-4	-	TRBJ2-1	TGTGCCAGCAGCTTTTCTGGGACCCTCAATGAGCAGTTCTTC	CASSFSGTLNEQFF
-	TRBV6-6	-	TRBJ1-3	TGTGCCAGCAGTTACCCCCAAGAAGGGACCATATATTTT	CASSYPQEGTIYF
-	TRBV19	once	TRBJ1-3	TGTGCCAGTAGCCCTGGACAGTCCGACCCCTTTAGGTCTGGAAACACCATATATTTT	CASSPGQSDPFRSGNTIYF
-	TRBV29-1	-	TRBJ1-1	TGCAGCGTCAGCCTTCAAATGAACACTGAAGCTTTCTTT	CSVSLQMNTEAFF
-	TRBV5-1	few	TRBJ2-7	TGCGCCAGCAGCTTTGCGAGTACAGGGTACTACGAGCAGTACTTC	CASSFASTGYYEQYF
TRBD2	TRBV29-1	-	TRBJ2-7	TGCAGCGTTGGTACTAGCGGCTCCTACGAGCAGTACTTC	CSVGTSGSYEQYF
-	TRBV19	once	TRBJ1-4	TGTGCCAGTTCCCGGGTATTAGCGACTAATGAAAAACTGTTTTTT	CASSRVLATNEKLFF
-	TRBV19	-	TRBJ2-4	TGTGCCAGTAGTACAGGGCGGGACATTCAGTACTTC	CASSTGRDIQYF
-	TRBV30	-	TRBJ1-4	TGTGCCTGGAGTCTTGCAGACGAAAAACTGTTTTTT	CAWSLADEKLFF
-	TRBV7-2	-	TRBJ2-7	TGTGCCAGCAGCTTAGATCAGTATTACTACGAGCAGTACTTC	CASSLDQYYYEQYF
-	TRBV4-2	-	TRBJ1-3	TGTGCCAGCAGCCAGGAGGCCGGCCACGGAAACACCATATATTTT	CASSQEAGHGNTIYF
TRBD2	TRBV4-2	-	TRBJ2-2	TGTGCCAGCAGCCAAGAACTAGCGGGAGAAATCGGGGAGCTGTTTTTT	CASSQELAGEIGELFF
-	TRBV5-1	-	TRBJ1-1	TGCGCCAGCAGCTTGACGCAGACTAACACTGAAGCTTTCTTT	CASSLTQTNTEAFF
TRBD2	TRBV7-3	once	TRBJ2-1	TGTGCCAGCAGCCTGACTAGCGCTGGCGGCAATGAGCAGTTCTTC	CASSLTSAGGNEQFF
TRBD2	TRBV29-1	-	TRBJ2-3	TGCAGCGTTTCCCGAAGGAGCGGGAGTACAGATACGCAGTATTTT	CSVSRRSGSTDTQYF
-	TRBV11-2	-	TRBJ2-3	TGTGCCAGCAGCTTGATTGGGACTTTCTACGCAAGCACAGATACGCAGTATTTT	CASSLIGTFYASTDTQYF
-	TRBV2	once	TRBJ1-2	TGTGCCAGCAGTGGCGTTGGGGGCCGGTACTATGGCTACACCTTC	CASSGVGGRYYGYTF
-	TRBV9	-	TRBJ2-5	TGTGCCAGCAGCCCCCGAGGGTTTTTCCGAGAGACCCAGTACTTC	CASSPRGFFRETQYF
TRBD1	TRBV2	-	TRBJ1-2	TGTGCCAGCAGGGGACAGTACACTAACTATGGCTACACCTTC	CASRGQYTNYGYTF
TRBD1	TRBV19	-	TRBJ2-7	TGTGCCAGTAGTATCGGGACAGGGGGCTATAATTACGAGCAGTACTTC	CASSIGTGGYNYEQYF
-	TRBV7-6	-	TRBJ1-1	TGTGCCAGCAGCTTTGGGGCTAGGGGGAACACTGAAGCTTTCTTT	CASSFGARGNTEAFF
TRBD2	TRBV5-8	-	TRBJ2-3	TGTGCCAGCAGCTTGGGGGCTAGCGGGACTAGCACAGATACGCAGTATTTT	CASSLGASGTSTDTQYF
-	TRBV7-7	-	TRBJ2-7	TGTGCTAGCAGCTTAGGGGCCACCTCCTACGAGCAGTACTTC	CASSLGATSYEQYF
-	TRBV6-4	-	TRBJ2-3	TGTGCCAGCAGTGACGGATGGAGGACCACAGATACGCAGTATTTT	CASSDGWRTTDTQYF
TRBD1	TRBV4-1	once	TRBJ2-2	TGCGCCAGCAGTACAGGGGGCCGGACCGGGGAGCTGTTTTTT	CASSTGGRTGELFF
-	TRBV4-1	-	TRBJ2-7	TGCGCCAGCAGCCAAGATGTGGGCGGCTACTCCTACGAGCAGTACTTC	CASSQDVGGYSYEQYF
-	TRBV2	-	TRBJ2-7	TGTGCCAGCAGTCCCCTTGCCCAAGGGGGGGTGGGGTACGAGCAGTACTTC	CASSPLAQGGVGYEQYF
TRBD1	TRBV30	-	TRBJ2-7	TGTGCCTGGAGTGCACCGGGACAGGGAAATTACGAGCAGTACTTC	CAWSAPGQGNYEQYF
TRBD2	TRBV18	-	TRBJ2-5	TGTGCCAGCTCACCAGGGACTAGCGGGAGGGCCGCGGAGACCCAGTACTTC	CASSPGTSGRAAETQYF
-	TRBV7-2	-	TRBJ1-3	TGTGCCAGCAGCTCGAGCTCTGGAAACACCATATATTTT	CASSSSSGNTIYF
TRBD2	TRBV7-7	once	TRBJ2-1	TGTGCTAGCAGCAGACGGACGGGTACTAGCGGGAGCGCTCTTAGGAATGAGCAGTTCTTC	CASSRRTGTSGSALRNEQFF
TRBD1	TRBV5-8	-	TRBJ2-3	TGTGCCAGCAGCTGGGGGACAGGCCCCACAGATACGCAGTATTTT	CASSWGTGPTDTQYF
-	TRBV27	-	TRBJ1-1	TGTGCCAGCAGTTTTCAGGGGACTATGAACACTGAAGCTTTCTTT	CASSFQGTMNTEAFF